The entry below describes one TCR beta chain. Its antigen has not been determined. No base-level quality is on record; no much larger clone is a single base apart. This specimen belongs to a study of cytomegalovirus exposure and HLA in healthy donors (dated by TCRdb to 2017 to 2019). Concerning the study at large: The 500 to 700 repertoires of the first cohort and the 95 to 150 validation repertoires were produced on the same platform, according to a later analysis. The study was designed to test whether signatures of past pathogen exposure could be identified by cataloging public T cell receptors. Besides the first cohort of some 670 subjects, a separate validation cohort made up of 120 different subjects was used. The study combined high-throughput TCR immunosequencing, statistical association of individual TCRs with disease status, and machine learning to predict cytomegalovirus infection status.

From its cysteine to its phenylalanine, the CDR3 spans 13 amino acids. Only the CDR3 portion is preserved as DNA: 39 bases, with reading frame beginning at the first base. Based on the germline V gene, the CDR1 and CDR2 sequences are WSHSY and SAAADI. V and J are truncated by 4 bases and 2 bases respectively, leaving an intervening sequence of 8 bases. The library relied on the immunoSEQ multiplex PCR assay. The authors' pipeline ran thus. A statistical classification framework was built for diagnosing cytomegalovirus status from the catalog of TCR beta chain sequences. TCRdb carries this immuneACCESS record with in-frame sequences only. Its versions omit some clonotypes, under half of them owing to an unresolved V gene in the studies checked, with the rest unexplained. Clonal size and the V and J genes are those of that table, whereas D and trimming came from the DNA. The sample has under 400,000 clones on record, around 90% of them singletons. The ten largest clones capture 0.9% to 1% of the sample.

Donors formed part of the validation cohort, which comprised about 130 subjects and was distinct from the first cohort of under 850 subjects. Broad study findings and their caveats: The authors suggested that the approach could potentially be extended to other disease states and immunological phenotypes. While some public TCRs were present in many individuals, most TCR sequences turned up only very rarely across donors. Three of the identified cytomegalovirus-associated TCR beta chains were confirmed in vitro to be specific for cytomegalovirus antigens. The classifier was reported to diagnose cytomegalovirus status with high specificity and sensitivity in both the original and validation cohorts. A later analysis had no HLA typing for the validation cohort, so co-occurrence there was scored across all 120 repertoires. A later analysis found that TCRs clustered in the first cohort also tended to co-occur in the 120 validation repertoires, with 94% of cluster scores above 0. The study gave a list of roughly 150 TCR beta chains associated with cytomegalovirus.

Recombination joined TRBV10-2 with TRBJ2-5; possibly the D gene is TRBD2, per 6 matching bases. Input material: PBMCs. The clonotype was recovered from a man aged 25-45 years in good health and CMV-seronegative. The nucleotide sequence reads TGCGCCAGCAGTGTTGGGGGGCAAGAGACCCAGTACTTC. The encoded protein is CASSVGGQETQYF.